These T cell receptor beta chains were read from a single sample in a study of blood T cell repertoires in COVID-19. The table came from immunoSEQ multiplex PCR; TCRdb's copy has only in-frame clones and leaves some out. The sample shows about 43,000 clones, around four fifths of them seen only once. Sample: peripheral blood. The receptor source for this set is an elderly woman with acute or convalescent COVID-19. The CDR3 runs from the conserved cysteine through the conserved F or W. D genes are given only for firm matches. Expanded clones are given a class, and other clones once, few, many or no size at all.

J,V,size,D,CDR3,DNA
TRBJ1-5,TRBV3-1/TRBV3-2,.,TRBD1,CASSQDTTAGTGDELCSNQPQHF,TGTGCCAGCAGCCAAGATACCACGGCCGGGACAGGGGATGAGTTATGTAGCAATCAGCCCCAGCATTTT
TRBJ1-6,TRBV6-5,.,.,CASSYTLGGPLHF,TGTGCCAGCAGTTACACCCTAGGGGGACCCCTCCACTTT
TRBJ2-5,TRBV12-3/TRBV12-4,.,.,CASSLGSQETQYF,TGTGCCAGCAGTTTAGGCAGCCAAGAGACCCAGTACTTC
TRBJ2-5,TRBV3-1/TRBV3-2,.,TRBD2,CASSHGGGPETQYF,TGTGCCAGCAGCCACGGGGGGGGCCCAGAGACCCAGTACTTC
TRBJ1-5,TRBV30,few,.,CAWSVGGGLSQPQHF,TGTGCCTGGAGTGTAGGGGGGGGCTTGAGTCAGCCCCAGCATTTT
TRBJ2-2,TRBV24-1,.,TRBD1,CATSDGGQSNLFF,TGTGCCACCAGTGATGGGGGACAGAGTAACCTGTTTTTT
TRBJ1-1,TRBV19,.,TRBD1,CASSAHRGETEAFF,TGTGCCAGTAGTGCCCACAGGGGCGAGACTGAAGCTTTCTTT
TRBJ1-5,TRBV7-2,.,.,CASKKDGYSNQPQHF,TGTGCCAGCAAGAAAGACGGGTATAGCAATCAGCCCCAGCATTTT
TRBJ1-2,TRBV19,.,.,CASSLDRTDKGYTF,TGTGCCAGTAGCCTGGATCGGACGGACAAAGGCTACACCTTC
TRBJ2-1,TRBV13,.,TRBD2,CASSSGLAAGEQFF,TGTGCCAGCAGCTCTGGACTAGCAGCGGGTGAGCAGTTCTTC
TRBJ2-1,TRBV5-1,.,TRBD2,CASSLGSLAEGNEQFF,TGCGCCAGCAGCTTGGGAAGTCTAGCGGAGGGCAATGAGCAGTTCTTC
TRBJ1-1,TRBV29-1,.,.,CSVEAAPNTEAFF,TGCAGCGTTGAAGCTGCGCCAAACACTGAAGCTTTCTTT
TRBJ1-1,TRBV7-9,.,.,CASSLLAGAEAFF,TGTGCCAGCAGCCTTTTGGCGGGCGCTGAAGCTTTCTTT
TRBJ1-1,TRBV5-8,.,.,CASSLVRAFF,TGTGCCAGCAGCTTGGTGCGGGCTTTCTTT
TRBJ2-7,TRBV30,.,TRBD2,CAGAGGPYEQYF,TGTGCTGGAGCGGGGGGGCCCTACGAGCAGTACTTC
TRBJ2-1,TRBV6-5,.,TRBD1,CASSLQGAGYEQFF,TGTGCCAGCAGCCTCCAGGGGGCCGGGTATGAGCAGTTCTTC
TRBJ1-2,TRBV5-4,.,TRBD1,CASSPGGRGPGYTF,TGTGCCAGCAGCCCTGGGGGCAGGGGGCCCGGCTACACCTTC
TRBJ2-1,TRBV6-2/TRBV6-3,.,TRBD2,CASSQSGGAYNEQFF,TGTGCCAGCAGTCAAAGCGGGGGGGCTTACAATGAGCAGTTCTTC
TRBJ2-5,TRBV9,.,TRBD2,CASSPYGLAGGPGMQETQYF,TGTGCCAGCAGCCCCTATGGACTAGCGGGGGGTCCCGGCATGCAAGAGACCCAGTACTTC
TRBJ1-1,TRBV19,once,.,CASSIDRIAEAFF,TGTGCCAGTAGTATAGACAGGATCGCTGAAGCTTTCTTT
TRBJ1-2,TRBV3-1/TRBV3-2,.,.,CASSQDYGVGGYTF,TGTGCCAGCAGCCAAGATTACGGGGTCGGTGGCTACACCTTC
TRBJ2-1,TRBV7-8,few,TRBD2,CASSFRGATSGGRKEQFF,TGTGCCAGCAGCTTCAGGGGGGCCACTAGCGGGGGCAGGAAGGAGCAGTTCTTC
TRBJ1-2,TRBV4-1,.,.,CASSQAASINYGYTF,TGCGCCAGCAGCCAAGCCGCCAGTATAAACTATGGCTACACCTTC
TRBJ2-7,TRBV6-5,.,.,CASSYSSGGSYEQYF,TGTGCCAGCAGTTACTCCTCCGGGGGTTCCTACGAGCAGTACTTC
TRBJ2-3,TRBV11-2,.,TRBD2,CASSLDSPLAGGFDTQYF,TGTGCCAGCAGCTTAGATTCACCTCTAGCGGGGGGGTTTGATACGCAGTATTTT
TRBJ2-2,TRBV7-8,.,TRBD2,CASSRAGDTGELFF,TGTGCCAGCAGCCGTGCGGGGGACACCGGGGAGCTGTTTTTT
TRBJ1-6,TRBV4-1,.,.,CASSQVLQPNSPLHF,TGCGCCAGCAGCCAAGTGCTACAGCCTAATTCACCCCTCCACTTT
TRBJ1-4,TRBV12-3/TRBV12-4,.,.,CASSQNEKLFF,TGTGCCAGCAGTCAAAATGAAAAACTGTTTTTT
TRBJ2-1,TRBV2,.,TRBD1,CASRTGTANNEQFF,TGTGCCAGCAGGACAGGGACAGCTAACAATGAGCAGTTCTTC
TRBJ1-2,TRBV5-1,few,TRBD1,CASSGGTGYGYTF,TGCGCCAGCAGCGGTGGGACAGGCTATGGCTACACCTTC
TRBJ2-2,TRBV19,.,.,CASHRGDGATGELFF,TGTGCCAGTCACCGCGGGGACGGGGCCACCGGGGAGCTGTTTTTT
TRBJ1-1,TRBV5-1,.,TRBD1,CASSLTGGNPEAFF,TGCGCCAGCAGCTTGACAGGGGGCAACCCTGAAGCTTTCTTT
TRBJ2-3,TRBV9,few,TRBD1,CASSPEQGAQYF,TGTGCCAGCAGCCCCGAGCAGGGGGCGCAGTATTTT
TRBJ1-3,TRBV5-1,.,TRBD1,CASRTGDGNTIYF,TGCGCCAGCAGGACAGGGGACGGAAACACCATATATTTT
TRBJ1-1,TRBV6-5,.,TRBD1,CASSYDRGAEAFF,TGTGCCAGCAGTTACGACAGGGGGGCTGAAGCTTTCTTT
TRBJ2-3,TRBV11-2,.,TRBD2,CASSLALAGSGDTQYF,TGTGCCAGCAGCTTAGCGTTGGCAGGTAGCGGGGATACGCAGTATTTT
TRBJ2-5,TRBV27,.,TRBD2,CASSGGTQETQYF,TGTGCCAGTAGCGGGGGGACCCAAGAGACCCAGTACTTC
TRBJ2-3,TRBV7-2,.,TRBD2,CASSLLAGVPADTQYF,TGTGCCAGCAGCTTACTAGCGGGGGTGCCCGCAGATACGCAGTATTTT
TRBJ2-1,TRBV14,.,TRBD1,CASSSNRGRKYNEQFF,TGTGCCAGCAGTTCCAACAGGGGGCGAAAGTACAATGAGCAGTTCTTC
TRBJ2-2,TRBV2,.,TRBD2,CASRTSGGATGELFF,TGTGCCAGCAGGACTAGCGGGGGGGCGACCGGGGAGCTGTTTTTT
TRBJ1-4,TRBV7-2,few,.,CASSLGGQNNEKLFF,TGTGCCAGCAGCTTAGGTGGGCAGAATAATGAAAAACTGTTTTTT
TRBJ1-1,TRBV11-1,.,.,CASSSHRVGEAFF,TGTGCCAGCAGCTCGCACAGGGTCGGAGAAGCTTTCTTT
TRBJ2-2,TRBV28,few,.,CASSFIAGSGAGELFF,TGTGCCAGCAGTTTTATCGCCGGGTCAGGGGCCGGGGAGCTGTTTTTT
TRBJ2-5,TRBV2,medium-sized,TRBD1,CASSAPDRGLEETQYF,TGTGCCAGCAGCGCACCTGACAGGGGGCTTGAAGAGACCCAGTACTTC
TRBJ1-1,TRBV14,.,.,CASSQDGAGYTEAFF,TGTGCCAGCAGCCAAGATGGGGCAGGGTACACTGAAGCTTTCTTT
TRBJ1-2,TRBV4-2,.,.,CASSQAIAGAYYGYTF,TGTGCCAGCAGCCAGGCCATCGCAGGGGCTTACTATGGCTACACCTTC
TRBJ1-5,TRBV11-3,.,.,CASSLGGVGQPQHF,TGTGCCAGCAGCTTAGGGGGCGTGGGACAGCCCCAGCATTTT
TRBJ1-3,TRBV19,.,.,CASTNTGSAGNTIYF,TGTGCCAGTACTAACACAGGGAGCGCTGGAAACACCATATATTTT
TRBJ1-2,TRBV9,once,.,CASSPDSPNYGYTF,TGTGCCAGCAGCCCTGACAGCCCTAACTATGGCTACACCTTC